This T cell receptor beta chain is drawn from a study of vaccination and CD4 T cells after COVID-19. Study-wide context: Of the convalescent patients, who were SARS-CoV-2 positive by nasal swab PCR, fewer than 10 had mild and one severe disease. Each post-COVID sample was drawn after diagnosis, and the median interval was approximately 100 days (range 35 to 161).

Per germline, CDR1 LNHDA and CDR2 SQIVND (reference sequence). V was trimmed by 7 bases and J by 3 bases, leaving 9 bases between them. The CDR3 runs to 12 residues. Study outcomes and limitations: Spike mono-reactive clones accounted for 304 of the 307 vaccine-specific clones found in convalescent patients.

Turning to this clonotype: Its antigen is not identified.

Described treatment: roughly ten-day PBMC culture with coronavirus spike peptide pools or control peptides (ViraFEST assay). Sequence data for DNA of cultured CD4+ T cells were generated by the Oncomine TCR Beta short-read assay. Cultures of CD4+ T cells served as the source for extracting genomic DNA. TCRdb fed the PCR reads into MiXCR, producing one record per CDR3 protein. The sample contains about 3,300 distinct CDR3 sequences, around three quarters of which appear only once. The chain carries TRBV19 and TRBJ1-2, with D possibly TRBD1 on 5 matching bases. The origin of this receptor is a human donor who had recovered from COVID-19. Source material: CD4+ T cells from blood, cultured in vitro. CDR3 DNA: TGTGCCAGTAAGGGCAGGGACTATGGCTACACCTTC. Its translation: CASKGRDYGYTF.